These 14 T cell receptor beta chains came from one sample sequenced in a study of blood T cells in healthy people across ages. A J-beta primer mix and a sample-barcoded 5' primer were used in a second PCR of about 7 to 12 cycles. TCRdb re-derived calls from the 5' RACE reads in MiXCR, one entry per CDR3 protein. The table records about 680,000 distinct CDR3 sequences, 45% to 50% of them present only once. Material for sequencing was blood. The receptors originated from a woman aged 55-69 years in good health.

This clonotype occurred a few times. This chain uses TRBV14 with TRBJ1-2; tentatively, D is TRBD1 (5 bases). The CDR3 length is 13 residues. The germline gives CDR1 SGHDN, CDR2 FVKESK. Trimming pared 4 bases from V and 6 bases from J, leaving 12 bases between. The CDR3: CASSREGANGYTF. In nucleotides, the CDR3 is TGTGCCAGCAGCCGGGAAGGGGCGAATGGCTACACCTTC. Full variable domain (rest looked up from reference TRBV14 and TRBJ1-2): EAGVTQFPSHSVIEKGQTVTLRCDPISGHDNLYWYRRVMGKEIKFLLHFVKESKQDESGMPNNRFLAERTGGTYSTLKVQPAELEDSGVYFCASSREGANGYTFGSGTRLTVV.

This clonotype has more than one count but fewer than ten. The CDR3 sequence is CASSLWGGRGNQPQHF. CDR3 nucleotide sequence: TGTGCCAGCAGCTTATGGGGGGGTCGTGGGAATCAGCCCCAGCATTTT. The V call is TRBV7-2, the J call TRBJ1-5; D may be TRBD1 (5 bases). V lost 2 bases and J 4 bases, leaving 15 bases between the germline ends. CDR3 length: 16 amino acids. The germline V gene has CDR1 SGHTA and CDR2 FQGNSA.

V gene TRBV7-8 combines with J gene TRBJ1-1; D gene ambiguous. This CDR3 spans 15 amino acids. The germline V gene has CDR1 SGHVS and CDR2 FQNEAQ. The V end was cut by 5 bases, the J end by 4 bases, with 17 bases between. This CDR3 reads CASSRGRVRPTEAFF. The CDR3 nucleotides are TGTGCCAGCAGCCGTGGACGGGTTAGGCCCACTGAAGCTTTCTTT.

This clonotype occurred once. The V call is TRBV29-1, the J call TRBJ1-1; tentatively, D is TRBD1 (6 bases). Germline V gene data show CDR1 as SQVTM and CDR2 as ANQGSEA. The germline V and J ends were trimmed by 3 bases and 8 bases, with 10 bases remaining between them. This CDR3 is 11 amino acids long. The CDR3 sequence: CSVEGGPEAFF. The CDR3 nucleotides read TGCAGCGTTGAGGGGGGCCCGGAAGCTTTCTTT.

The sample holds a few counts of this clonotype. The chain couples TRBV12-3 or TRBV12-4 to TRBJ2-1; possibly TRBD2 for D (6 bases). The CDR3 is 11 residues long. V gave up 6 bases and J gave up 9 bases, with 9 bases separating them. CDR3 residues: CASRRRGEQFF. CDR3 bases: TGTGCCAGCAGGAGGAGGGGTGAGCAGTTCTTC.

This clonotype turned up a few times. The chain has TRBV6-2 or TRBV6-3 and TRBJ2-7; D gene uncertain. With 5 bases removed from V and 0 bases from J, the gap between germline ends came to 14 bases. From germline, CDR1 is MNHEY and CDR2 SVGEGT. CDR3 length: 15 amino acids. CDR3 loop: CASSRSGSLSYEQYF. CDR3 nucleotide sequence: TGTGCCAGCAGTAGGAGTGGCTCCCTCTCCTACGAGCAGTACTTC.

This clonotype was recorded at least ten times. The CDR3 sequence: CASSLARQSYEQYF. CDR3 nucleotides: TGTGCCAGCAGCTTAGCTCGTCAGAGCTACGAGCAGTACTTC. This chain links TRBV7-9 with TRBJ2-7; D uncertain. Looked up from germline, CDR1 is SEHNR and CDR2 is FQNEAQ (reference sequence). The CDR3 has 14 amino acids. V dropped 0 bases and J dropped 3 bases, with 9 bases sitting between them. Full variable domain (outside the CDR3, taken from reference TRBV7-9 and TRBJ2-7): DTGVSQNPRHKITKRGQNVTFRCDPISEHNRLYWYRQTLGQGPEFLTYFQNEAQLEKSRLLSDRFSAERPKGSFSTLEIQRTEQGDSAMYLCASSLARQSYEQYFGPGTRLTVT.

V and J are TRBV29-1 and TRBJ1-1; 9 nucleotides agree with TRBD1. This CDR3 comprises 13 residues. Trimming took 7 bases from V and 4 from J; bases not matched to a gene: 7. Germline loops: CDR1 SQVTM, CDR2 ANQGSEA. The CDR3 is CSAPTGGLTEAFF. CDR3 DNA sequence: TGCAGCGCTCCGACAGGGGGACTCACTGAAGCTTTCTTT.

This clonotype was detected only a few times. V and J are TRBV20-1 and TRBJ1-2; D gene uncertain. The CDR3 is 12 residues long. CDR1 is DFQATT and CDR2 is SNEGSKA in the germline V gene (reference sequence). The germline V and J ends were trimmed by 3 bases and 8 bases, with 13 bases remaining between them. CDR3 coding DNA: TGCAGTGCTAGGGAGGGTGGTTGGGGCTACACCTTC. Translating gives CSAREGGWGYTF.

The chain combines TRBV2 with TRBJ2-3; D is unclear. The V gene's germline CDR1 is SNHLY and CDR2 FYNNEI. The CDR3 consists of 13 residues. The ends were cut back, 7 bases at V and 2 bases at J, with 10 bases in the middle. Written as DNA, the CDR3 is TGTGCCAGCAAGGGTGGCGTCACAGATACGCAGTATTTT. Encoded protein: CASKGGVTDTQYF.

In its sample, this clonotype was seen many times. Here the CDR3 DNA reads TGTGCCAGCAGTTACGAGGTCTATGGCTACACCTTC. It specifies CASSYEVYGYTF. J is TRBJ1-2 and V is TRBV6-2 or TRBV6-3; D is unresolved. The germline V gene has CDR1 MNHEY and CDR2 SVGEGT. The length of the CDR3 is 12 residues. Deletions cut 2 bases from V and 4 bases from J, with 5 bases between.

Concerning this clonotype itself: One end of the junction varies from germline; a read error may be responsible. J is TRBJ2-6 and V is TRBV3-1; 14 nucleotides line up with TRBD2. The CDR3 spans 24 residues. Germline values: CDR1 LGHDT, CDR2 YNNKEL (reference sequence). CDR3 nucleotides: TGTGCCGGCAGCCAAGCGGCGGGTCGCGGGACTAGCGGGAGAATAAGCTCTGGGGCCAACGTCCTGACTTTC. The encoded protein is CAGSQAAGRGTSGRISSGANVLTF.

The J gene is TRBJ1-4, the V gene TRBV3-1; 9 bases map to TRBD1. J was trimmed by 8 bases and V by 4 bases; bases with no gene match: 8. The CDR3 extends over 15 amino acids. Germline-derived CDR1 and CDR2 are LGHDT and YNNKEL (reference sequence). The CDR3: CASSLPTGGQEKLFF. In DNA form, the CDR3 reads TGTGCCAGCAGCCTCCCGACAGGGGGGCAAGAAAAACTGTTTTTT.

This clonotype occurred a few times. For the CDR3, the DNA is TGTGCCAGCAGCTCCGGACACTACACCGGGGAGCTGTTTTTT. This sequence encodes CASSSGHYTGELFF. The rearrangement uses TRBV5-5 and TRBJ2-2, with D possibly being TRBD1 (5 bases). The CDR3 is 14 amino acids. Trimming shortened V by 3 bases and J by 3 bases, and 9 bases separated the two germline ends. Germline lookup yields CDR1 SGHKS and CDR2 YYEKEE (reference sequence).